This passage covers 19 T cell receptor beta chains from one sample sequenced in a study of metastatic and nonmetastatic thyroid tumors. TCRdb re-analyzed the PCR reads through MiXCR. The repertoire holds about 43,000 clones, 3% to 3.5% seen once, with 7.5% to 10% in the top ten. Thyroid surgery took place with no prior treatment in any patient. Sequences were obtained from blood. The receptors originated from a female donor with papillary thyroid cancer or a benign thyroid nodule (not recorded which). Some clones in this sample may be carry-over from other donors' samples.

The CDR3 DNA reads as TGTGCCAGCAGCAAGAAGGCTTGGAGGGTGTATAATGAGCAGTTCTTC. Encoded protein: CASSKKAWRVYNEQFF. The chain uses TRBV7-2 and TRBJ2-1; D may be TRBD2 (6 bases). Looked up from germline, CDR1 is SGHTA and CDR2 is FQGNSA. This CDR3 has 16 amino acids. With 5 bases removed from V and 7 bases from J, the gap between germline ends came to 21 bases.

CDR3 DNA sequence: TGTGCCAGCAGTGAACGGGTCATGAATTCACCCCTCCACTTT. Protein: CASSERVMNSPLHF. The V call is TRBV2, the J call TRBJ1-6; D not certain. Germline CDR1 reads SNHLY; CDR2 reads FYNNEI. Trimming removed 2 bases at V and 7 bases at J, with 9 bases between. This CDR3 comprises 14 residues.

In this sample, this clone turned up a few times. The gene calls are TRBV24-1 and TRBJ1-1; no firm D call. The CDR3 covers 13 residues. Trimming left V 7 bases short and J 0 bases short, with 8 bases between. The germline V gene has CDR1 KGHDR and CDR2 SFDVKD. In nucleotides, the CDR3 is TGTGCCACCAGGGACGGTATGAACACTGAAGCTTTCTTT. This codes for CATRDGMNTEAFF.

This clone has more than one count but fewer than ten. This chain uses TRBV19 with TRBJ2-1, with 14 bases that match TRBD2. Trimming removed 1 base from V and 4 bases from J; junction bases left unmatched: 0. The CDR3 extends over 16 amino acids. The germline V gene has CDR1 LNHDA and CDR2 SQIVND (reference sequence). Written as DNA, the CDR3 is TGTGCCAGTAGTATAGGACTAGCGGGAGGGTACAATGAGCAGTTCTTC. Translated: CASSIGLAGGYNEQFF.

Many counts were recorded for this clone. The chain has TRBV4-2 and TRBJ2-1, with no clear D. The ends were cut back, 0 bases at V and 7 bases at J, with 10 bases in the middle. The V gene's germline CDR1 is LGHNA and CDR2 YNFKEQ. CDR3 size: 14 residues. The CDR3 DNA sequence: TGTGCCAGCAGCCAAGATGGGTCTAGGAATGAGCAGTTCTTC. Amino acid sequence: CASSQDGSRNEQFF.

In this sample, this clone turned up many times. The CDR3 nucleotides are TGCAGCGTAGTAACTAGCGGGAGTTACAATGAGCAGTTCTTC. Translation gives CSVVTSGSYNEQFF. The gene calls are TRBV29-1 and TRBJ2-1; TRBD2 matches 11 bases. With V trimmed by 6 bases and J by 4 bases, 5 bases remained unmatched. Germline-derived CDR1 and CDR2 are SQVTM and ANQGSEA. The CDR3 contains 14 residues.

There are many counts of this clone. The rearrangement joins TRBV5-1 to TRBJ2-1; TRBD2 aligns across 8 bases. Per germline, CDR1 SGHRS and CDR2 YFSETQ. V dropped 0 bases and J dropped 6; count of bases not matched to a gene: 5. CDR3 size: 15 residues. The CDR3 bases are TGCGCCAGCAGCTTGGGTTATGGGACTAGCAATGAGCAGTTCTTC. Translated: CASSLGYGTSNEQFF. Drawing the rest from reference TRBV5-1 and TRBJ2-1, the complete variable domain is KAGVTQTPRYLIKTRGQQVTLSCSPISGHRSVSWYQQTPGQGLQFLFEYFSETQRNKGNFPGRFSGRQFSNSRSEMNVSTLELGDSALYLCASSLGYGTSNEQFFGPGTRLTVL.

V and J are TRBV5-1 and TRBJ2-3; 8 bases map to TRBD1. The junction had 7 bases not matched to a gene; V was cut back by 0 bases and J by 4 bases. There are 16 residues in the CDR3. Germline CDR1 and CDR2: SGHRS and YFSETQ. The CDR3 loop is CASSLAGAGGADTQYF. For the CDR3, the DNA is TGCGCCAGCAGCTTGGCAGGGGCAGGGGGCGCAGATACGCAGTATTTT.

This clone ranks as medium-sized. The rearrangement links TRBV20-1 to TRBJ1-5; 8 bases are shared with TRBD1. CDR3 length equals 15 residues. CDR1 DFQATT and CDR2 SNEGSKA come from the germline V gene (reference sequence). Trimming took 6 bases from V and 5 from J; bases not matched to a gene: 12. Written as DNA, the CDR3 is TGCAGTGCCCGTGGCACAGCAGGGGGCGATCAGCCCCAGCATTTT. Translating gives CSARGTAGGDQPQHF.

CDR3 protein: CASSSQAGYYEQYF. The CDR3 DNA reads TGTGCCAGCAGTTCCCAGGCGGGATACTACGAGCAGTACTTC. V usage is TRBV6-5 and J usage is TRBJ2-7, with D maybe TRBD2 (6 bases). The germline gives CDR1 MNHEY, CDR2 SVGAGI. V lost 4 bases and J lost 3, with 13 bases in between. CDR3 length: 14 amino acids.

As regards this clone: It may be a read error: a sequence one base away is much more abundant. The rearrangement joins TRBV10-3 to TRBJ2-7; the match to TRBD2 covers 10 bases. With 4 bases clipped from V and 6 bases from J, the junction kept 6 bases outside the gene matches. The CDR3 spans 14 residues. Germline CDR1 and CDR2: ENHRY and SYGVKD. The DNA for the CDR3 is TGTGCCATCAGTGTTGGAGCGGGAGGGATCGAGCAGTACTTC. It codes for CAISVGAGGIEQYF.

V is TRBV5-1 and J is TRBJ2-7; 11 bases are shared with TRBD1. V was pared by 0 bases and J by 5 bases, with 4 bases of the junction left unmatched. This CDR3 region has 15 residues. The germline gives CDR1 SGHRS, CDR2 YFSETQ. In DNA, the CDR3 is TGCGCCAGCAGCTTGGTCCCGGGACAGGGGGACGAGCAGTACTTC. Amino acids: CASSLVPGQGDEQYF.

The table lists this clone with a few counts. This chain uses TRBV6-2 or TRBV6-3 with TRBJ2-7, with 11 bases lining up with TRBD2. After removal of 6 bases from V and 8 bases from J, the junction contained 15 bases not matched to a gene. The CDR3 consists of 16 residues. Germline V lookup: CDR1 MNHEY, CDR2 SVGEGT. The CDR3 sequence is CASRRTGTSGIRQQYF. In DNA, the CDR3 is TGTGCCAGCAGACGTACCGGGACTAGCGGCATAAGGCAGCAGTACTTC.

The DNA for the CDR3 is TGTGCCAGCAGTTTTAGGAGCCAGCCCCAGCATTTT. It encodes CASSFRSQPQHF. This chain joins TRBV12-3 or TRBV12-4 and TRBJ1-5, with D unclear. This CDR3 has 12 residues. Trimming cost V 3 bases and J 7 bases, with 7 bases left between them.

There are a few counts of this clone. The chain recombines TRBV15 with TRBJ2-3; D ambiguous. V was clipped by 2 bases and J by 3 bases, with 15 bases between them. The CDR3 covers 16 residues. Germline CDR1 is LNHNV and CDR2 is YYDKDF (reference sequence). The CDR3 bases are TGTGCCACCAGCAGACGAGTGGTCCTAGATACAGATACGCAGTATTTT. As protein: CATSRRVVLDTDTQYF.

This clone was seen ten or more times. This sequence joins TRBV19 and TRBJ2-7; TRBD1 matches at 12 bases. The CDR3 has 13 amino acids. Germline V gene lookup returns CDR1 LNHDA and CDR2 SQIVND (reference sequence). Unmatched junction bases numbered 4, after V lost 8 bases and J lost 5 bases. CDR3 region: CASGTGGPNEQYF. Here the CDR3 DNA reads TGTGCCAGTGGGACAGGGGGCCCCAACGAGCAGTACTTC.

Many counts were recorded for this clone. The rearrangement joins TRBV6-1 to TRBJ2-1; 7 bases agree with TRBD2. Germline lookup yields CDR1 MNHNS and CDR2 SASEGT. V gave up 4 bases and J gave up 0 bases; unmatched junction bases: 0. The CDR3 consists of 14 residues. The CDR3 loop is CASSGGSSYNEQFF. The CDR3 coding sequence is TGTGCCAGCAGTGGCGGGAGCTCCTACAATGAGCAGTTCTTC.

As regards this clone: The CDR3 ends on some other residue instead of the conserved phenylalanine or tryptophan, so this is likely a read error. Because the CDR3's place on the DNA is in doubt, the DNA is left out and the CDR3 is given as listed by TCRdb. The chain employs TRBV6-1 and TRBJ1-5. CDR1 is MNHNS, CDR2 SASEGT, per germline. The CDR3 numbers 12 amino acids, ends counted. CDR3 protein: CASSHFRQPQHV.

This chain joins TRBV12-3 or TRBV12-4 and TRBJ2-7, with 7 nucleotides matching TRBD2. Losses at the gene ends were 6 bases for V and 2 bases for J; bases not matched to a gene: 10. The CDR3 spans 15 residues. The CDR3 is CASSQAGGGAYEQYF. The CDR3 DNA reads as TGTGCCAGCAGCCAGGCAGGTGGGGGGGCCTACGAGCAGTACTTC.